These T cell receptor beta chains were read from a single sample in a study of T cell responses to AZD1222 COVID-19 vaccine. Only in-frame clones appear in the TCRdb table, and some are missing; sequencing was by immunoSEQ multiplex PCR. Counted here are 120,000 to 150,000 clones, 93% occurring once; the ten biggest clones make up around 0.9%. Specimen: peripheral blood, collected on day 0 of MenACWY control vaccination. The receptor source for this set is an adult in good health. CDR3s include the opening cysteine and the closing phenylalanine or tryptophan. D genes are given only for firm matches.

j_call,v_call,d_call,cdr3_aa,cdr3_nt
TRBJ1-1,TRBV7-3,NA,CASSSGSLGGAFF,TGTGCCAGCAGCTCGGGGAGCCTGGGAGGAGCTTTCTTT
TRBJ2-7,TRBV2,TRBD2,CASGTSGYEQYF,TGTGCCAGTGGGACTAGCGGGTACGAGCAGTACTTC
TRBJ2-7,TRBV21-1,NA,CASSNRGLTYEQYF,TGTGCCAGCAGCAATAGGGGACTCACCTACGAGCAGTACTTC
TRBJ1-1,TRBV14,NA,CASSQVRGRTTEAFF,TGTGCCAGCAGCCAAGTCAGGGGCAGGACCACTGAAGCTTTCTTT
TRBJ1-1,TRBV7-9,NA,CASSLDRTVSAFF,TGTGCCAGCAGCCTAGATAGAACTGTTTCAGCTTTCTTT
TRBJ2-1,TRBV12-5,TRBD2,CASGLVAGGTRSYNEQFF,TGTGCTAGTGGTTTAGTAGCGGGGGGTACTCGCTCCTACAATGAGCAGTTCTTC
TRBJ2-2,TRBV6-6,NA,CASRPQGIATRELFF,TGTGCCAGCAGGCCACAGGGAATAGCGACCCGGGAGCTGTTTTTT
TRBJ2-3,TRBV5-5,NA,CASSFEPRNTQYF,TGTGCCAGCAGCTTTGAGCCCCGGAATACGCAGTATTTT
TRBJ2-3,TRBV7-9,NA,CASSPRAGTEPTDTQYF,TGTGCCAGCAGCCCCCGAGCCGGGACCGAGCCCACAGATACGCAGTATTTT
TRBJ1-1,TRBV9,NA,CASSEPGIRPEAFF,TGTGCCAGCAGCGAACCGGGAATACGACCTGAAGCTTTCTTT
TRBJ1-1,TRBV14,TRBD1,CASSHRQGATEAFF,TGTGCCAGCAGCCATCGACAGGGGGCCACTGAAGCTTTCTTT
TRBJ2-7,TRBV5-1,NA,CASSLIGSTGEQYF,TGCGCCAGCAGCTTGATTGGGAGTACGGGCGAGCAGTACTTC
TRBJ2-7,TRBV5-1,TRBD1,CASSRDRGDEQYF,TGCGCCAGCAGCCGGGACAGGGGGGACGAGCAGTACTTC
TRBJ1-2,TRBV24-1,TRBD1,CATIRDRGVDGYTF,TGTGCCACCATTAGGGACAGGGGGGTAGATGGCTACACCTTC
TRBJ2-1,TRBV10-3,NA,CATGLAGRYNEQFF,TGTGCCACCGGCCTGGCGGGCCGATACAATGAGCAGTTCTTC